This entry concerns a single T cell receptor beta chain. The CDR3 contains 15 residues. Trimming left V 1 base short and J 2 bases short, with 10 bases between. CDR1 and CDR2 (germline): LNHDA, SQIVND (reference sequence). The authors extracted RNA and reverse transcribed it into cDNA as the sequencing template. Here immunoSEQ multiplex PCR was the method, and the copy in TCRdb shows in-frame clones only, minus some. Of about 160,000 clones in the sample, about 89% are singletons; the top ten hold around 16%. The data were obtained in a study of CD8+ T cells in alopecia areata. The material was CD8+ T cells sorted from blood, obtained at week 0. The rearrangement links TRBV19 to TRBJ2-3; D is undetermined. The TCR sequence derives from a human donor with alopecia areata. The CDR3 reads CASSIGSHNTDTQYF. In DNA, the CDR3 is TGTGCCAGTAGTATAGGCAGCCACAACACAGATACGCAGTATTTT. Full variable domain (outside the CDR3, taken from reference TRBV19 and TRBJ2-3): DGGITQSPKYLFRKEGQNVTLSCEQNLNHDAMYWYRQDPGQGLRLIYYSQIVNDFQKGDIAEGYSVSREKKESFPLTVTSAQKNPTAFYLCASSIGSHNTDTQYFGPGTRLTVL.